These 7 T cell receptor beta chains share one sample of origin, sequenced in a study of Graves' ophthalmopathy and Graves' hyperthyroidism. Amplification targeted the TCR beta CDR3 regions, with RNA transcripts as the source material. An opening RT-PCR round employed HTBI primers and preceded a second-round multiplex PCR. TCRdb itself ran the multiplex PCR reads through MiXCR, one entry per CDR3 protein. This table holds around 520,000 distinct CDR3 sequences, 35% to 40% found once. The specimen sequenced was peripheral blood or thyroid tissue (not recorded which). The receptors shown here come from an adult man with Graves' hyperthyroidism.

As concerns this clonotype: Relative to the germline gene, one junction end is altered; a read error may explain this. This chain uses TRBV20-1 with TRBJ2-6; D perhaps matches TRBD1 (5 bases). This CDR3 is built from 15 residues. The germline V gene encodes CDR1 DFQATT and CDR2 SNEGSKA (reference sequence). CDR3 loop: CSASPHTPGANVLTF. The CDR3 region has the DNA TGCAGTGCTAGCCCACATACACCTGGGGCTAACGTCCTGACTTTC.

This clonotype was seen ten or more times. CDR3 in DNA: TGTGCCAGTAGTATAGGATGGGGGACAACTACCGGGGAGCTGTTTTTT. The encoded protein is CASSIGWGTTTGELFF. The chain combines TRBV19 with TRBJ2-2, with D possibly being TRBD1 (6 bases). The germline gives CDR1 LNHDA, CDR2 SQIVND (reference sequence). The CDR3 covers 16 residues. Between the trimmed V and J ends, which lost 1 base and 5 bases, there was a span of 14 bases.

This clonotype has a count of ten or more. The gene calls are TRBV6-5 and TRBJ1-2, with unresolved D. V lost 5 bases, J lost 3 bases, and 10 bases lay in between. The CDR3 runs to 13 residues. Germline values: CDR1 MNHEY, CDR2 SVGAGI. Written as DNA, the CDR3 is TGTGCCAGCAGTCTTGTGGCAGACTATGGCTACACCTTC. It yields the protein CASSLVADYGYTF.

The chain employs TRBV27 and TRBJ2-5; 7 nucleotides line up with TRBD1. This CDR3 spans 14 amino acids. Trimming at V came to 2 bases and at J to 2 bases, leaving 2 bases not matched to a gene. CDR1 and CDR2 from the germline V gene are MNHEY and SMNVEV (reference sequence). CDR3 in amino acids: CASSLTTGQETQYF. CDR3 bases: TGTGCCAGCAGTTTAACGACAGGGCAAGAGACCCAGTACTTC.

The chain combines TRBV12-3 or TRBV12-4 with TRBJ2-7, with a possible D match to TRBD2 (6 bases). The closer fit of TRBJ2-1 to the DNA end suggests the J call may be wrong. The CDR3 extends over 14 amino acids. In DNA, the CDR3 is TGTGCCAGCAGTGTGAGGCGGGGAAACAATGAGCAGTTCTTC. It translates to CASSVRRGNNEQFF.

The V call is TRBV2, the J call TRBJ2-6; 9 bases are shared with TRBD1. Germline-derived CDR1 and CDR2 are SNHLY and FYNNEI. V lost 6 bases, J lost 0 bases, and 3 bases stayed unmatched. The CDR3 is made up of 16 amino acids. CDR3 coding DNA: TGTGCCAGCAGCGAGGACAGGGGCTCTGGGGCCAACGTCCTGACTTTC. Its translation: CASSEDRGSGANVLTF.

This clonotype was counted ten times or more. The genes are TRBV6-1 and TRBJ1-2, with TRBD1 identical over 9 bases. The germline CDR1 and CDR2 sequences are MNHNS and SASEGT. This CDR3 has 14 amino acids. V was clipped by 8 bases and J by 9 bases; unmatched bases: 13. This CDR3 reads CASVIRDREIRYTF. For the CDR3, the DNA is TGTGCCAGCGTAATCCGGGACAGGGAGATACGCTACACCTTC.